This passage covers 11 T cell receptor beta chains from one sample sequenced in a study of T cells in Graves' hyperthyroidism and ophthalmopathy. The source material, RNA transcripts, was used to amplify TCR beta CDR3 regions. During a first-round RT-PCR of the TCR CDR3, the HTBI primer set was used. TCRdb re-analysed the multiplex PCR reads in MiXCR, keeping a single row per CDR3 protein. This table holds a few hundred thousand distinct CDR3 sequences, about 18% found once. Sequences were obtained from blood. Every receptor here comes from a man aged 18-30 years with Graves' ophthalmopathy.

The gene calls are TRBV28 and TRBJ2-5; D is unclear. CDR1 is MDHEN, CDR2 SYDVKM, per germline. The CDR3 length is 14 residues. Between the trimmed V and J ends, which lost 1 base and 0 bases, there was a span of 6 bases. The CDR3 region has the DNA TGTGCCAGCAGTTTATACGCGTACCAAGAGACCCAGTACTTC. This encodes CASSLYAYQETQYF.

This clonotype was picked up many times. This chain links TRBV12-3 or TRBV12-4 with TRBJ1-2; D not resolved. V was clipped by 3 bases and J by 5 bases, with 7 bases between them. This CDR3 has 12 residues. The CDR3 nucleotides read TGTGCCAGCAGTTTGAATCGGTATGGCTACACCTTC. This gives the protein CASSLNRYGYTF.

This clonotype was observed at least ten times. This sequence joins TRBV27 and TRBJ2-2; D might be TRBD1 or TRBD2, each matching 5 bases. The CDR3 loop spans 14 amino acids. Deletions cut 7 bases from V and 4 bases from J, with 13 bases between. Germline CDR1 MNHEY, CDR2 SMNVEV (reference sequence). CDR3 DNA sequence: TGTGCCAGCACTTGGGGGATCGGCACCGGGGAGCTGTTTTTT. It specifies CASTWGIGTGELFF.

This clonotype showed up many times. The rearrangement uses TRBV5-1 and TRBJ1-2; no firm D call. Trimming cost V 0 bases and J 4 bases, with 10 bases left between them. Germline CDR1 SGHRS, CDR2 YFSETQ. CDR3 length: 14 residues. CDR3 in amino acids: CASSLGRVAYGYTF. The CDR3 DNA follows: TGCGCCAGCAGCTTGGGGCGGGTGGCCTATGGCTACACCTTC.

This clonotype appeared many times. This chain joins TRBV11-3 and TRBJ2-5, with D tentatively TRBD1 (6 bases). Germline CDR1 and CDR2: SGHNT and YENEEA. The CDR3 spans 14 residues. V was pared by 2 bases and J by 4 bases, with 11 bases between. This CDR3 is CASSLQGSRETQYF. The DNA of the CDR3 is TGTGCCAGCAGCTTACAGGGGAGCAGAGAGACCCAGTACTTC.

J is TRBJ1-4 and V is TRBV7-2; no reliable D call. Germline V gives CDR1 SGHTA, CDR2 FQGNSA. V lost 9 bases to trimming and J lost 8 bases, with 19 bases between them. This CDR3 region has 14 residues. As DNA, the CDR3 is TGTGCCAGTATCGGCGGCGGGGTCAGAGAAAAACTGTTTTTT. The encoded protein is CASIGGGVREKLFF.

This clonotype was found many times. The chain links TRBV6-2 or TRBV6-3 to TRBJ2-1; D uncertain. The germline CDR1 and CDR2 sequences are MNHEY and SVGEGT. Trimming left V 8 bases short and J 5 bases short, with 13 bases between. The CDR3 spans 13 residues. In DNA form, the CDR3 reads TGTGCCAGCTCGGTGAGACACGACAATGAGCAGTTCTTC. It yields the protein CASSVRHDNEQFF.

This clonotype was seen many times. The chain couples TRBV2 to TRBJ1-5, with 7 nucleotides matching TRBD1. Germline V gene lookup returns CDR1 SNHLY and CDR2 FYNNEI. The CDR3 contains 15 residues. After removal of 5 bases from V and 1 base from J, the junction contained 5 bases not matched to a gene. The CDR3 DNA is TGTGCCAGCAGTTTAGGACAGGCAAGCAATCAGCCCCAGCATTTT. It specifies CASSLGQASNQPQHF.

The rearrangement joins TRBV28 to TRBJ1-2, with TRBD1 matching 7 bases. CDR1 MDHEN and CDR2 SYDVKM come from the germline V gene. The CDR3 is 15 amino acids. V shed 4 bases, J shed 7 bases, and the junction held 12 bases outside the gene matches. The CDR3 nucleotides read TGTGCCAGCAGTTCCCTGCAACTCAGGACAGGTGGCTACACCTTC. Protein sequence: CASSSLQLRTGGYTF.

This clonotype showed up just a few times. Just one base apart from a much larger clone, this may be a read error. The chain combines TRBV7-9 with TRBJ1-2, with D unresolved. The CDR3 totals 14 residues. Germline CDR1 SEHNR, CDR2 FQNEAQ (reference sequence). V was trimmed by 4 bases and J by 4 bases, leaving 13 bases between them. The CDR3 DNA sequence: TGTGCCAGCAGCTGGCCCGCCCTAAGCTATGGCTACACCTTC. Translating it yields CASSWPALSYGYTF.

This chain joins TRBV20-1 and TRBJ1-1; maybe TRBD1 (6 bases). This CDR3 region has 15 residues. The V end was cut by 0 bases, the J end by 7 bases, with 18 bases between. CDR1 is DFQATT, CDR2 SNEGSKA, per germline (reference sequence). In DNA, the CDR3 is TGCAGTGCTAGAGAAATCCGAAAAAAGGGGGTTGAAGCTTTCTTT. Protein product: CSAREIRKKGVEAFF.